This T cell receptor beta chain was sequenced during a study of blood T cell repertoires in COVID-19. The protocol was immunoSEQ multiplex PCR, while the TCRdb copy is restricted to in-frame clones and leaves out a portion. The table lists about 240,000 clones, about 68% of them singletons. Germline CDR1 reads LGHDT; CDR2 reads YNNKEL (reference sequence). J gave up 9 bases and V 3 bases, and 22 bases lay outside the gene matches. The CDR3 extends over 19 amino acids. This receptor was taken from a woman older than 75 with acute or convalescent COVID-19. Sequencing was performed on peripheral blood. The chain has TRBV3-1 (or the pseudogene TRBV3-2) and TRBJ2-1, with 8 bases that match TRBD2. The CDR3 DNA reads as TGTGCCAGCAGCCAGAACGACCGGGCAGGGGTAGCGGGGTCAAGTGAGCAGTTCTTC. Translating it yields CASSQNDRAGVAGSSEQFF.